These 20 T cell receptor beta chains originate from one sample sequenced in a study of blood T cell repertoires in COVID-19. Only in-frame clones appear in the TCRdb table, and some are missing; sequencing was by immunoSEQ multiplex PCR. The table lists about 220,000 clones, about 86% of them singletons. Sequencing was done on a sample of PBMCs or T cells enriched from blood (not recorded which). The receptors here all came from a woman in her thirties or forties with acute COVID-19.

The chain carries TRBV9 and TRBJ2-1; D is unresolved. V gave up 4 bases and J gave up 5 bases, with 7 bases separating them. CDR1 SGDLS and CDR2 YYNGEE come from the germline V gene. This CDR3 has 12 residues. CDR3 loop: CASSRRDNEQFF. The CDR3 DNA reads as TGTGCCAGCAGCCGACGGGACAATGAGCAGTTCTTC.

V usage is TRBV28 and J usage is TRBJ2-7, with D perhaps matching TRBD2 (5 bases). The CDR3 consists of 13 residues. The V gene lost 7 bases and the J gene lost 2 bases, with 12 bases spanning the gap. Germline-derived CDR1 and CDR2 are MDHEN and SYDVKM. The CDR3 region is CASTPGSAYEQYF. The CDR3 DNA follows: TGTGCCAGCACCCCGGGGAGCGCCTACGAGCAGTACTTC.

This sequence joins TRBV29-1 and TRBJ2-5, with D possibly matching TRBD1 (5 bases). From germline, CDR1 is SQVTM and CDR2 ANQGSEA. The CDR3 covers 15 residues. Trimming took off 3 bases at V and 1 base at J, with 15 bases between the two ends. The CDR3 spells CSVDLLGAVQETQYF. CDR3 nucleotides: TGCAGCGTTGATCTCCTTGGGGCAGTCCAAGAGACCCAGTACTTC.

The V gene is TRBV28, the J gene TRBJ1-2; tentative D call: TRBD1 (5 bases). This CDR3 has 12 amino acids. From germline, CDR1 is MDHEN and CDR2 SYDVKM. V lost 6 bases and J 7 bases, leaving 12 bases between the germline ends. This CDR3 reads CASSTRGVGYTF. CDR3 nucleotide sequence: TGTGCCAGCAGCACGCGGGGGGTTGGCTACACCTTC.

The V and J genes are TRBV9 and TRBJ2-2, with D perhaps TRBD1 (5 bases). Germline lookup yields CDR1 SGDLS and CDR2 YYNGEE. Trimming removed 0 bases from V and 3 bases from J, with 15 bases in between. The CDR3 consists of 17 residues. As DNA, the CDR3 is TGTGCCAGCAGCGTAGGGGTAGGGGCTCGACACACCGGGGAGCTGTTTTTT. This gives the protein CASSVGVGARHTGELFF.

CDR3 protein: CASSYNSQPGYTF. CDR3 DNA sequence: TGTGCCAGCAGTTATAACTCTCAACCTGGCTACACCTTC. The chain couples TRBV6-2 or TRBV6-3 to TRBJ1-2; D gene unclear. CDR3 length equals 13 residues. The ends were cut back, 3 bases at V and 7 bases at J, with 12 bases in the middle. CDR1 and CDR2 from the germline V gene are MNHEY and SVGEGT.

The genes are TRBV10-2 and TRBJ1-6; a weak D match, TRBD1 (5 bases). The CDR3 has 13 residues. Germline CDR1 and CDR2: WSHSY and SAAADI. V shed 8 bases and J shed 8 bases, with 13 bases lying between them. The CDR3: CASCGARDSPLHF. Written as DNA, the CDR3 is TGCGCCAGCTGCGGGGCTAGGGATTCACCCCTCCACTTT.

The chain has TRBV19 and TRBJ2-1; TRBD2 matches 12 bases. CDR3 length: 16 residues. V was pared by 6 bases and J by 0 bases, with 3 bases of the junction left unmatched. From germline, CDR1 is LNHDA and CDR2 SQIVND (reference sequence). Here the CDR3 DNA reads TGTGCCAGTAGAGGGACTAGCGGGCGCTCCTACAATGAGCAGTTCTTC. It encodes CASRGTSGRSYNEQFF.

The chain links TRBV6-5 to TRBJ2-2; D is uncertain. V was clipped by 2 bases and J by 11 bases, with 12 bases between them. The length of the CDR3 is 13 residues. Germline assignment: CDR1 MNHEY and CDR2 SVGAGI. CDR3 sequence (DNA): TGTGCCAGCAGTTACCTAGTCCCCCGTGAGCTGTTTTTT. Protein sequence: CASSYLVPRELFF.

The chain has TRBV5-6 and TRBJ1-4; 9 bases are a match to TRBD1. CDR3 length: 19 amino acids. Germline CDR1 SGHDT, CDR2 YYEEEE. The V and J ends lost 4 bases and 6 bases, in that order; junction bases with no gene match: 19. The CDR3 loop is CASSARPGQGTIEYEKLFF. The CDR3 nucleotides read TGTGCCAGCAGCGCCCGCCCAGGACAGGGGACGATTGAGTATGAAAAACTGTTTTTT. Full variable domain (remainder filled in from reference TRBV5-6 and TRBJ1-4): DAGVTQSPTHLIKTRGQQVTLRCSPKSGHDTVSWYQQALGQGPQFIFQYYEEEERQRGNFPDRFSGHQFPNYSSELNVNALLLGDSALYLCASSARPGQGTIEYEKLFFGSGTQLSVL.

Turning to this clone: Since no conserved phenylalanine or tryptophan closes the CDR3, a read error is the likely cause. No DNA is shown, since the ends of the CDR3 on it are uncertain; the CDR3 is the one TCRdb lists. V usage is TRBV15 and J usage is TRBJ2-7; the table's D call TRBD1 went unverified against the DNA. Germline lookup yields CDR1 LNHNV and CDR2 YYDKDF (reference sequence). Ends included, the CDR3 has 10 residues. The CDR3 region is CATSCSSTGP.

V is TRBV3-1 (or the pseudogene TRBV3-2) and J is TRBJ1-1, with D unclear. The germline V and J ends were trimmed by 4 bases and 0 bases, with 12 bases remaining between them. This CDR3 region has 15 residues. Germline CDR1 is LGHDT and CDR2 is YNNKEL (reference sequence). The CDR3 loop is CASSPPGSVNTEAFF. Written as DNA, the CDR3 is TGTGCCAGCAGCCCCCCAGGTAGCGTGAACACTGAAGCTTTCTTT.

CDR3 protein: CASSHTAVTDTQYF. The CDR3 nucleotides read TGTGCCAGCAGCCATACAGCCGTCACAGATACGCAGTATTTT. The gene calls are TRBV11-2 and TRBJ2-3; D is unresolved. Germline CDR1 reads SGHAT; CDR2 reads FQNNGV. Trimming cost V 5 bases and J 2 bases, with 11 bases left between them. This CDR3 has 14 amino acids. The whole variable domain, filled in from reference TRBV11-2 and TRBJ2-3, reads EAGVAQSPRYKIIEKRQSVAFWCNPISGHATLYWYQQILGQGPKLLIQFQNNGVVDDSQLPKDRFSAERLKGVDSTLKIQPAKLEDSAVYLCASSHTAVTDTQYFGPGTRLTVL.

The rearrangement uses TRBV23-1 and TRBJ1-5; TRBD1 matches 10 bases. TRBV23-1 is recorded as an ORF, its role being uncertain. V lost 1 base to trimming and J lost 5 bases; unmatched junction nucleotides: 8. This CDR3 is built from 17 residues. In DNA, the CDR3 is TGCGCCAGCAGTCAATTCCCCCGGGACAGGGGCCATCAGCCCCAGCATTTT. This sequence encodes CASSQFPRDRGHQPQHF.

In its sample, this clone was seen a few times. Here the CDR3 reads CASSPLGQGTGDQPQHF. The CDR3 DNA reads TGTGCCAGCAGTCCACTGGGTCAAGGGACAGGGGATCAGCCCCAGCATTTT. The chain links TRBV28 to TRBJ1-5; 10 nucleotides match TRBD1. This CDR3 is built from 17 residues. Germline loops: CDR1 MDHEN, CDR2 SYDVKM. V lost 5 bases and J lost 5; bases outside the gene matches: 12.

This rearrangement joins TRBV7-2 to TRBJ2-7, with 10 bases matching TRBD2. V was pared by 1 base and J by 2 bases, with 5 bases of the junction left unmatched. The CDR3 length is 16 residues. Per the germline V gene, CDR1 is SGHTA and CDR2 is FQGNSA. CDR3 DNA sequence: TGTGCCAGCAGCTTAGGAACTAGCGGGAATCCCTACGAGCAGTACTTC. Translated, it gives CASSLGTSGNPYEQYF.

The rearrangement joins TRBV5-8 to TRBJ2-3; no firm D call. V was pared by 4 bases and J by 1 base, with 13 bases between. The CDR3 has 15 residues. The V gene's germline CDR1 is SGHTS and CDR2 YDEGEE. The CDR3 region is CASSPRLSGTDTQYF. For the CDR3, the DNA is TGTGCCAGCAGCCCAAGACTGAGCGGCACAGATACGCAGTATTTT.

The gene calls are TRBV21-1 and TRBJ2-1; TRBD2, the D gene given by the table, was not confirmed from the DNA. TRBV21-1 is a pseudogene. The CDR3 has 21 residues. CDR3 sequence reads: CASSKASGLAGVPLAYNEQFF. In DNA form, the CDR3 reads TGTGCCAGCAGCAAAGCTTCCGGACTAGCGGGAGTGCCCCTTGCCTACAATGAGCAGTTCTTC.

This chain links TRBV29-1 with TRBJ2-2, with TRBD2 matching over 11 bases. The CDR3 runs to 17 residues. Germline loops: CDR1 SQVTM, CDR2 ANQGSEA. The V and J ends lost 1 base and 7 bases, in that order; junction bases with no gene match: 11. The CDR3 DNA is TGCAGCGTTGAAGTTCCTCTACTAGCGGGAGCTCACGGGGAGCTGTTTTTT. Translating it yields CSVEVPLLAGAHGELFF.

V usage is TRBV9 and J usage is TRBJ2-1, with D uncertain. The germline gives CDR1 SGDLS, CDR2 YYNGEE. The germline V and J ends were trimmed by 0 bases and 3 bases, with 4 bases remaining between them. CDR3 length equals 13 residues. This CDR3 reads CASSVDSYNEQFF. In DNA, the CDR3 is TGTGCCAGCAGCGTAGACAGCTACAATGAGCAGTTCTTC.